This T cell receptor beta chain was identified in a study of shared clonotypes between healthy human individuals (dated by TCRdb to 2018 to 2021). Study-wide context: A couple of women and a few men aged 18 to 49 years were included in the cohort. For each donor, CD4 naive and CD4 memory were each given three plates, CD8 naive was given two plates, and CD8 memory was given one plate. Blood TCR repertoires of roughly 5 healthy adults were deeply sequenced to estimate repertoire size and the extent of clonotype sharing between individuals. Libraries were prepared and TCR repertoires were sequenced by different laboratories using diverse techniques, in order to increase sequencing depth and limit assay-specific biases. Per donor, leukapheresis produced somewhere between about 0.9 and 9.5 billion PBMCs.

What the authors observed across the whole study: Only blood was sampled, and tissue TCR repertoires likely differ from those in blood. Pairwise subsampling led to the expectation that sequencing depth would affect the degree of clonotype sharing among donors. Even with the large sequencing depth, rarefaction of the sorted-subset datasets indicated that sequencing was incomplete. When a few donors were compared, the shared fraction of clonotypes was around 5% for naive CD4, more than 3% for naive CD8, more than 2% for memory CD4, and 0.4% for memory CD8. The genetic and exposure-history diversity represented was limited by the small number of donors. Compared with non-shared clonotypes, clonotypes shared by all four sorted-subset donors had higher generation probabilities. Estimated clonotype richness was generally larger for naive than for memory subsets.

The CDR3 goes from the cysteine to the phenylalanine over 16 residues. The only DNA kept is the CDR3, 48 bases in frame from the first base. In the germline V gene, CDR1 corresponds to LGHNA and CDR2 to YNFKEQ. Here V drops 1 base and J drops 1 base, and the junction holds 3 bases not matched to any gene. Donors were healthy HIV-negative adults with no recently reported acute infections or vaccinations. Every donor was a Caucasian adult living in Nashville, Tennessee, USA. CD4+ T cells were enriched by magnetic negative selection, after which naive cells were positively selected on CD45RA and the negative fraction was taken as the memory subset. After blood collection by leukapheresis, PBMCs were isolated using Ficoll-Histopaque density gradient centrifugation and then cryopreserved in the vapor phase of liquid nitrogen. Purity and quantity of every magnetically sorted T cell population were checked by analytical flow cytometry. Genomic DNA was isolated from each sorted fraction and quantified by UV absorbance on a Nanodrop 2000c.

TCR CDR3 regions were amplified from genomic DNA by multiplex PCR using the deep immunoSEQ assay. Extracted genomic DNA from each cell subset was distributed evenly across all wells of several immunoSEQ 96-well plates, and each plate was treated as a replicate. For sorted subsets, each replicate PCR was loaded with about 200 ng genomic DNA, equivalent to some 31,000 T cell genomes. Purified libraries were measured with a Qubit 3.0 fluorometer, size-checked on a Bioanalyzer 2100, and measured again with the KAPA Library Quantification kit. Every immunoSEQ 96-well plate was sequenced on a dedicated single-read 150-cycle Illumina NextSeq 550 flow cell. On the authors' methods: The immunoSEQ output contained only junctional sequences without quality scores, so filtering could not match that applied to full-length reads. To assign V/J genes and CDR3, sequences were annotated using PyIR, a Python wrapper for IgBLAST v1.9, with IMGT germline references. Reads were removed for weak V/J assignments (E-value above 1e-6), missing CDR3, stop codons, out-of-frame junctions, or ambiguous translated residues. V3J clonotypes were defined as sequences sharing an identical inferred V gene, J gene, and CDR3 amino acid sequence. To compute the percentage overlap between repertoires, the number of shared unique clonotypes was divided by the size of the smaller repertoire. Repertoire richness was assessed with RTK rarefaction, the Chao1 estimator, and Recon v2.1 estimates of unobserved clonotypes. For all TCRbeta clonotypes obtained by the gDNA method from a handful of donors, generation probabilities were computed with OLGA. In its TCRdb copy, this immuneACCESS table keeps in-frame sequences only and misses some clones. Where compared with another copy, unresolved V genes explain less than half of these, and the others have no known cause. V and J calls plus clone size are reproduced from that table; the DNA served to infer D and trimming. For this sample there are over a million clones; 70% to 80% appear just once. The ten largest clones capture around 0.61% of the sample.

To note about this clone: Its antigen target is currently unknown. Base qualities are not provided; no much larger clone lies one nucleotide away.

The sequenced material came from memory CD4+ T cells from PBMCs. Reading the label with the study, this specimen's cell subset or site is: CD45RA-negative fraction. The receptor was derived from a man in his late teens or twenties in good health. Some clones in this sample may be carry-over from other donors' samples. The receptor chain draws on TRBV4-2 and TRBJ2-2; a stretch of 7 junction bases matches TRBD1. The CDR3 loop reads CASSQARTGNTGELFF. The sequenced DNA: TGTGCCAGCAGCCAAGCCCGGACAGGGAACACCGGGGAGCTGTTTTTT.